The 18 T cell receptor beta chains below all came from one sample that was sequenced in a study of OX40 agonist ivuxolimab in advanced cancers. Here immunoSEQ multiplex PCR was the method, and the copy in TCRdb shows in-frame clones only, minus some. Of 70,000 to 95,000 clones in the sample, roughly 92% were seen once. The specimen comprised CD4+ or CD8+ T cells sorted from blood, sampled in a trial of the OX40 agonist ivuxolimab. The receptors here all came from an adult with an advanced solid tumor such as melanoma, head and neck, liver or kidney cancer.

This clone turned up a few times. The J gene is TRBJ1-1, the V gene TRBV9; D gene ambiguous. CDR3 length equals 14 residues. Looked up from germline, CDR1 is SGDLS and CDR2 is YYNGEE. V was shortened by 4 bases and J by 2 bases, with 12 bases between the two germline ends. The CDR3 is CASSYVDINTEAFF. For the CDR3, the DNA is TGTGCCAGCAGCTACGTCGACATTAACACTGAAGCTTTCTTT.

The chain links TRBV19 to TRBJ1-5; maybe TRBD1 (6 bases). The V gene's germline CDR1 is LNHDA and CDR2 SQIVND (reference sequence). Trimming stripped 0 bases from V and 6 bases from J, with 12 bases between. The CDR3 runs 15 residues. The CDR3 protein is CASSIDEGGIQPQHF. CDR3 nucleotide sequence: TGTGCCAGTAGTATAGATGAGGGGGGGATTCAGCCCCAGCATTTT.

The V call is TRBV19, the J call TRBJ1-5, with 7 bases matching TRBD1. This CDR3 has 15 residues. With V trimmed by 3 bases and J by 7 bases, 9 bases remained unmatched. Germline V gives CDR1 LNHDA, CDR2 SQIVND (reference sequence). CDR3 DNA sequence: TGTGCCAGTAGTATCGGGCAGGGGGTGGGGCAGCCCCAGCATTTT. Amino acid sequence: CASSIGQGVGQPQHF.

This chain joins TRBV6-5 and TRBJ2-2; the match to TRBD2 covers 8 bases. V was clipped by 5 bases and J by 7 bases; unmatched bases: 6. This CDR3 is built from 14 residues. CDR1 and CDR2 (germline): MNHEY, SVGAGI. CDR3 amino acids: CASSPGGQGGELFF. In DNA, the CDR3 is TGTGCCAGCAGTCCGGGGGGGCAGGGCGGGGAGCTGTTTTTT.

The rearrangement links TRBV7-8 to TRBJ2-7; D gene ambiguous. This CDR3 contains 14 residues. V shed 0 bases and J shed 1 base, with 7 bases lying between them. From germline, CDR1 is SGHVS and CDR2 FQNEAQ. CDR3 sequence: CASSLARNSYEQYF. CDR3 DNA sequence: TGTGCCAGCAGCTTAGCGCGGAATTCCTACGAGCAGTACTTC. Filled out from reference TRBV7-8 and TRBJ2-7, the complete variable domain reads GAGVSQSPRYKVAKRGQDVALRCDPISGHVSLFWYQQALGQGPEFLTYFQNEAQLDKSGLPSDRFFAERPEGSVSTLKIQRTQQEDSAVYLCASSLARNSYEQYFGPGTRLTVT.

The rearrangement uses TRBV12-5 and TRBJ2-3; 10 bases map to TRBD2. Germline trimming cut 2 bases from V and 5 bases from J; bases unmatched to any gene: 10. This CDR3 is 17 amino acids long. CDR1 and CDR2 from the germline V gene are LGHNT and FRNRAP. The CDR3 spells CASGLLKLAGQGDTQYF. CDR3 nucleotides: TGTGCTAGTGGTTTGCTAAAACTAGCGGGACAAGGAGATACGCAGTATTTT.

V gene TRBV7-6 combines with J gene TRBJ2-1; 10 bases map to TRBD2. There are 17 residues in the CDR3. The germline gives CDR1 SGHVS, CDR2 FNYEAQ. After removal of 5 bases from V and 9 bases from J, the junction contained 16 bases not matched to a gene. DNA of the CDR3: TGTGCCAGCAGCCCCTTCCTGGTAGCGGGGGGCGCGGGTGAGCAGTTCTTC. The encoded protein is CASSPFLVAGGAGEQFF.

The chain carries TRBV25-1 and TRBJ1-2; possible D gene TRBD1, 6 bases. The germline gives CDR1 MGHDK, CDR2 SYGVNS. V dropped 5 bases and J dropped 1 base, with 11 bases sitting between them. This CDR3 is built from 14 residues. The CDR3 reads CASSSDSLNYGYTF. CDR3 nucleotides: TGTGCCAGCAGTTCGGACAGCCTTAACTATGGCTACACCTTC.

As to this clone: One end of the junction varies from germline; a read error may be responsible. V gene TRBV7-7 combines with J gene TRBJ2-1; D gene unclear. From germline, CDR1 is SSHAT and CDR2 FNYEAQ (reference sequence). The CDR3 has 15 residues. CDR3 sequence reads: CASSLCGCFYNEQFF. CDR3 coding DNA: TGTGCTAGCAGCCTTTGCGGCTGCTTCTACAATGAGCAGTTCTTC. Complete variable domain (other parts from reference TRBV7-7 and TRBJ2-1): GAGVSQSPRYKVTKRGQDVTLRCDPISSHATLYWYQQALGQGPEFLTYFNYEAQPDKSGLPSDRFSAERPEGSISTLTIQRTEQRDSAMYRCASSLCGCFYNEQFFGPGTRLTVL.

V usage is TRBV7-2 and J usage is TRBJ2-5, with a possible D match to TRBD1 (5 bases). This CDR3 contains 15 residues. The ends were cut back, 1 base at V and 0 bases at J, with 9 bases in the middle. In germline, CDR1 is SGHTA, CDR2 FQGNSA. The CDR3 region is CASSLEDTYQETQYF. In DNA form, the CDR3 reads TGTGCCAGCAGCTTAGAGGACACCTACCAAGAGACCCAGTACTTC.

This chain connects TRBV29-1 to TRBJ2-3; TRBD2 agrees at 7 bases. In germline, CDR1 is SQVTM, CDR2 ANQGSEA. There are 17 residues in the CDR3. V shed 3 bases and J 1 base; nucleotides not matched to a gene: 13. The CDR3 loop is CSVEGGGSHIRTDTQYF. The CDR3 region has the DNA TGCAGCGTTGAGGGGGGAGGGAGCCATATTCGCACAGATACGCAGTATTTT.

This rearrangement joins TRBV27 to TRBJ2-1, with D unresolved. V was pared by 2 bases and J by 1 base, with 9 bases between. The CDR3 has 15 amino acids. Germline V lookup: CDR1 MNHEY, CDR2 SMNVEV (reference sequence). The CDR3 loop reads CASSLGWKSYNEQFF. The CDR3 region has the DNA TGTGCCAGCAGTTTAGGGTGGAAGTCCTACAATGAGCAGTTCTTC.

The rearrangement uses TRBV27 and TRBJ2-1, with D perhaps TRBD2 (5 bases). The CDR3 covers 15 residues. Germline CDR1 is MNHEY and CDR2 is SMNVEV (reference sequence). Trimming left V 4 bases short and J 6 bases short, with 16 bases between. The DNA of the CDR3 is TGTGCCAGCAGTTCCCGAGGGCGGGTGGCCAATGAGCAGTTCTTC. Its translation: CASSSRGRVANEQFF.

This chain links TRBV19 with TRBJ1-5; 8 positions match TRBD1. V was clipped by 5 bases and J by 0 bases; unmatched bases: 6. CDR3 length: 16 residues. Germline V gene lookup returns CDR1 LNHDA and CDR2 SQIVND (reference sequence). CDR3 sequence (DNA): TGTGCCAGTAGTGGACAGGGCAGGTATAGCAATCAGCCCCAGCATTTT. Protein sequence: CASSGQGRYSNQPQHF.

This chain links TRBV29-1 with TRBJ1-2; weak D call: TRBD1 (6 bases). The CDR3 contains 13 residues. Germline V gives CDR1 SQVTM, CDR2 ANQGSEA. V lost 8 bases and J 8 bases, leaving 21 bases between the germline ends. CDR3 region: CSPAGGAAEGYTF. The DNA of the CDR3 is TGCAGCCCTGCTGGGGGGGCCGCAGAGGGCTACACCTTC.

The CDR3 loop reads CASSTSSGTLDYEQYF. The CDR3 DNA is TGTGCCAGTAGTACCTCTAGCGGGACCCTCGATTACGAGCAGTACTTC. The chain combines TRBV19 with TRBJ2-7; 9 positions agree with TRBD2. V lost 4 bases and J lost 4; bases outside the gene matches: 11. CDR1 and CDR2 (germline): LNHDA, SQIVND (reference sequence). The CDR3 spans 16 residues.

DNA for the CDR3: TGTGCCAGCAGCTTGGGTCAAGGACCGAGCACAGATACGCAGTATTTT. This encodes CASSLGQGPSTDTQYF. This rearrangement joins TRBV11-2 to TRBJ2-3, with D uncertain. The V and J ends lost 3 bases and 0 bases respectively, with 13 bases between them. The CDR3 covers 16 residues. The germline gives CDR1 SGHAT, CDR2 FQNNGV.

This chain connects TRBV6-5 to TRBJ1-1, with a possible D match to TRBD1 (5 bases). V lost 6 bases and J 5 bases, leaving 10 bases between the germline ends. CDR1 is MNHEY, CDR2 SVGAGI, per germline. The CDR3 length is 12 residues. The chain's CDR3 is CASRLGTTEAFF. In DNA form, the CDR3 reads TGTGCCAGCAGGCTAGGGACGACTGAAGCTTTCTTT.